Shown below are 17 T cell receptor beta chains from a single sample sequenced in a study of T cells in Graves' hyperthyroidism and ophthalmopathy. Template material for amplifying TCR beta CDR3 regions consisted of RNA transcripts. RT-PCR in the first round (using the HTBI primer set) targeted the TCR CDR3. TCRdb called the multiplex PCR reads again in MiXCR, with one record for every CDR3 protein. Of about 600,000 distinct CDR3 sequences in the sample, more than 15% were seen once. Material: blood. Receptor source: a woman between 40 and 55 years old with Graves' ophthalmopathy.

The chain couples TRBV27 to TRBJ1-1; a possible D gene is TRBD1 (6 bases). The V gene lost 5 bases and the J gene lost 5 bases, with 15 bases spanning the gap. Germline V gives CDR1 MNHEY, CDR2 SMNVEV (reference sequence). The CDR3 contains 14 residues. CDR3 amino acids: CASSPNRGATEAFF. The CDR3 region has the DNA TGTGCCAGCAGTCCTAATCGGGGGGCGACTGAAGCTTTCTTT.

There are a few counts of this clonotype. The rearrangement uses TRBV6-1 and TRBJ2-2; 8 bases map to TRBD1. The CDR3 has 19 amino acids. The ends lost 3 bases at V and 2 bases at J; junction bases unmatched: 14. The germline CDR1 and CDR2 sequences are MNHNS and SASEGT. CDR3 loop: CASSEPGQGERLNTGELFF. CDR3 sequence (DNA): TGTGCCAGCAGTGAGCCCGGACAGGGTGAGAGGCTTAACACCGGGGAGCTGTTTTTT.

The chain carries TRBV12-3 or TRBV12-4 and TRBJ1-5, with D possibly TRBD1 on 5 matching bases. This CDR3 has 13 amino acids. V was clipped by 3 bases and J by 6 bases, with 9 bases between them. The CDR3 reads CASSFGGSQPQHF. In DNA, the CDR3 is TGTGCCAGCAGTTTTGGGGGTAGTCAGCCCCAGCATTTT.

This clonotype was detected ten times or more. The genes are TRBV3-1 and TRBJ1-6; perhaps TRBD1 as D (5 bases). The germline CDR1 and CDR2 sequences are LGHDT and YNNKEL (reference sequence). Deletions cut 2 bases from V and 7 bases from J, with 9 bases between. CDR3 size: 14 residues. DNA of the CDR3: TGTGCCAGCAGCCAACCCGGGGGAAATTCACCCCTCCACTTT. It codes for CASSQPGGNSPLHF.

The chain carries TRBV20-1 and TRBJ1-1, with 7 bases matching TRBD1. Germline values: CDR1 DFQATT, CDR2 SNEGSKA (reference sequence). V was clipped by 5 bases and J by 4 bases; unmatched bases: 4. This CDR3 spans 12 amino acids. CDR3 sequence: CSASRDSTEAFF. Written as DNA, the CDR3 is TGCAGTGCTTCCCGGGACAGCACTGAAGCTTTCTTT.

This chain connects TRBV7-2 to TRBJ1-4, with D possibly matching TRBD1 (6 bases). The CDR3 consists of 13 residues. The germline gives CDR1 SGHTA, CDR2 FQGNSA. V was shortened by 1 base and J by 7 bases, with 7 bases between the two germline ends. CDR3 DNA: TGTGCCAGCAGCTTAGAAGGGGGTGAAAAACTGTTTTTT. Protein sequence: CASSLEGGEKLFF.

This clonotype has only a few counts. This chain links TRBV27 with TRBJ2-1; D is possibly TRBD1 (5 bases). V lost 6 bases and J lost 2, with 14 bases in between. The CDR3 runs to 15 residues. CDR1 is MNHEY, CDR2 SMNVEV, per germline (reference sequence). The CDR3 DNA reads TGTGCCAGCAGCCTAGTCGCAGGGACCTACAATGAGCAGTTCTTC. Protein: CASSLVAGTYNEQFF.

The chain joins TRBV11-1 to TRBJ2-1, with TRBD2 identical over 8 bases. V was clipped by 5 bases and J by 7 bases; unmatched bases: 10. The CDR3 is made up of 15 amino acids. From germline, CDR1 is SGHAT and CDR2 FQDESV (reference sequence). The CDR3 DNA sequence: TGTGCCAGCAGCGACCATGGCGGGGGGCAAAATGAGCAGTTCTTC. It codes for CASSDHGGGQNEQFF.

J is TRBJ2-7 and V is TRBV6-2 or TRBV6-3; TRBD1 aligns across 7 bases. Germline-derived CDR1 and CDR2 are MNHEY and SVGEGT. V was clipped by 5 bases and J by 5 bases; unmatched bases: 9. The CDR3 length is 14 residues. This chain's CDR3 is CASSQGESRHEQYF. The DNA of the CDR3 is TGTGCCAGCAGTCAGGGGGAAAGTCGCCACGAGCAGTACTTC.

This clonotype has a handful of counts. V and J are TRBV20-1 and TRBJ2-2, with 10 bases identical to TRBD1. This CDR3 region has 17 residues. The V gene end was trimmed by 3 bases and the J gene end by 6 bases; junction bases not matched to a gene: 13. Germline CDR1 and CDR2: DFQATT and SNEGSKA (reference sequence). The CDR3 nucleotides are TGCAGTGCTAGGCGGGACAGGGGAGTTAGTTATGCCGGGGAGCTGTTTTTT. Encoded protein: CSARRDRGVSYAGELFF.

The DNA of the CDR3 is TGTGCCAGCAGCTTAGCTAGCGGGAGTAGGAATGAGCAGTTCTTC. This codes for CASSLASGSRNEQFF. The genes are TRBV7-9 and TRBJ2-1; 9 bases match TRBD2. Trimming removed 0 bases from V and 7 bases from J; junction bases left unmatched: 4. The CDR3 totals 15 residues. Per germline, CDR1 SEHNR and CDR2 FQNEAQ (reference sequence).

The CDR3: CASSPNRPVTTSGGIQETQYF. The CDR3 DNA reads as TGTGCCAGCAGCCCCAACCGGCCGGTCACGACTAGCGGGGGAATACAAGAGACCCAGTACTTC. The V call is TRBV7-9, the J call TRBJ2-5, with 12 nucleotides matching TRBD2. CDR1 is SEHNR, CDR2 FQNEAQ, per germline (reference sequence). The junction had 21 bases not matched to a gene; V was cut back by 5 bases and J by 2 bases. This CDR3 has 21 residues.

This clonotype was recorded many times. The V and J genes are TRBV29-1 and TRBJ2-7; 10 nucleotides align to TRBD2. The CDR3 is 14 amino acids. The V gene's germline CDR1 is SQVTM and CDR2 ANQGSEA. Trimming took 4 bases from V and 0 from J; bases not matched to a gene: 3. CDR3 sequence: CSVGLAGYSYEQYF. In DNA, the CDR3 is TGCAGCGTTGGACTAGCGGGCTACTCCTACGAGCAGTACTTC.

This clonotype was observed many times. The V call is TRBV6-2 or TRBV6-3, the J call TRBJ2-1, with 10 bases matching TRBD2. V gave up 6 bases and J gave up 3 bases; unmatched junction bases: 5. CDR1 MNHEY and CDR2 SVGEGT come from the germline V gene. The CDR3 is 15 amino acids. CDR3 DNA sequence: TGTGCCAGCAGGGCAACTAGCGGGGTCTACAATGAGCAGTTCTTC. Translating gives CASRATSGVYNEQFF.

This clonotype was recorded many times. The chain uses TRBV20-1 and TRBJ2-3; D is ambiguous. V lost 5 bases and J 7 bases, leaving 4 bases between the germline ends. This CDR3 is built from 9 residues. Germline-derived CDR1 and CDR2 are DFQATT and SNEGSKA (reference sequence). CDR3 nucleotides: TGCAGTGCTGGCCATACGCAGTATTTT. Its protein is CSAGHTQYF.

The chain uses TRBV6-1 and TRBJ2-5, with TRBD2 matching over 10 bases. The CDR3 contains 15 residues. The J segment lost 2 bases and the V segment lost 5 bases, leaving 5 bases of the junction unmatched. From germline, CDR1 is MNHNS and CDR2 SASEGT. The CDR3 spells CASSRALAGQETQYF. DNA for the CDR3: TGTGCCAGCAGTCGAGCACTAGCGGGGCAAGAGACCCAGTACTTC.

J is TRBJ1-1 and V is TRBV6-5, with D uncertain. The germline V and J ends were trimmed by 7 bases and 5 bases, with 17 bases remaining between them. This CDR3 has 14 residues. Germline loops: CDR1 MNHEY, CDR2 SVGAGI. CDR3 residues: CASIQSSPGTEAFF. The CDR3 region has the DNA TGTGCCAGCATTCAGTCGAGCCCGGGGACTGAAGCTTTCTTT.